Listed here are 6 T cell receptor beta chains from one sample, sequenced in a study of OX40 agonist ivuxolimab in advanced cancers. The library was generated by the immunoSEQ multiplex PCR assay. Drawn from immuneACCESS, this table holds only the in-frame rearrangements with V and J called that TCRdb kept. Clones are partly lost; checked studies trace under half to an unresolved V gene and leave the rest unexplained. The sample records some 42,000 clones, over 70% of which are singletons. Approximately 32% of the sample goes to the ten largest clones. Sequencing was performed on CD4+ or CD8+ T cells sorted from blood, taken in a trial of the OX40 agonist ivuxolimab. These receptors originate from an adult with an advanced solid tumor such as melanoma, head and neck, liver or kidney cancer.

The V gene is TRBV29-1, the J gene TRBJ1-1; the D gene is possibly TRBD1 (6 bases). The germline gives CDR1 SQVTM, CDR2 ANQGSEA. The CDR3 length is 13 residues. Trimming took 7 bases from V and 1 from J, leaving 13 bases between them. CDR3 DNA: TGCAGCGCCCCGGGACAAACGAACACTGAAGCTTTCTTT. Translated: CSAPGQTNTEAFF.

The CDR3 reads CVRSLTGKAYEQYF. The CDR3 nucleotides read TGTGTCAGAAGCTTGACAGGGAAAGCCTACGAGCAGTACTTC. This chain connects TRBV7-5 to TRBJ2-7; no DNA check was done on the table's D call, TRBD1. TRBV7-5 is a recognized pseudogene. This CDR3 is 14 amino acids long.

The chain links TRBV5-5 to TRBJ2-2; 10 bases map to TRBD2. The CDR3 is made up of 16 amino acids. The V gene end was trimmed by 4 bases and the J gene end by 0 bases; junction bases not matched to a gene: 3. Germline V CDR1 and CDR2: SGHKS, YYEKEE (reference sequence). The CDR3 bases are TGTGCCAGCAGCGCCGGGACTAGCGCGAACACCGGGGAGCTGTTTTTT. Translated, it gives CASSAGTSANTGELFF.

This clone has just a few counts. The chain carries TRBV28 and TRBJ1-6; weak D call: TRBD1 (5 bases). V was pared by 4 bases and J by 10 bases, with 11 bases between. In germline, CDR1 is MDHEN, CDR2 SYDVKM. This CDR3 is 13 amino acids long. This CDR3 is CASSSGLLSPLHF. CDR3 sequence (DNA): TGTGCCAGCAGTTCGGGGCTATTATCACCCCTCCACTTT.

This chain uses TRBV11-3 with TRBJ2-5; D is undetermined. The CDR3 extends over 12 amino acids. V gave up 1 base and J gave up 4 bases, with 4 bases separating them. Germline V gene lookup returns CDR1 SGHNT and CDR2 YENEEA. In DNA, the CDR3 is TGTGCCAGCAGCTTAGTCCCAGAGACCCAGTACTTC. This codes for CASSLVPETQYF.

The chain carries TRBV20-1 and TRBJ1-2; a possible D gene is TRBD1 (6 bases). The length of the CDR3 is 11 residues. The germline V gene encodes CDR1 DFQATT and CDR2 SNEGSKA (reference sequence). The V gene lost 6 bases and the J gene lost 6 bases, with 11 bases spanning the gap. The CDR3 nucleotides are TGCAGTGCGACTAAGGGGGATGGCTACACCTTC. Translated, it gives CSATKGDGYTF.